The 7 T cell receptor beta chains below were found in one sample sequenced in a study of T cell responses to AZD1222 COVID-19 vaccine (dated by TCRdb to 2020 to 2022). Library generation was performed with the immunoSEQ multiplex PCR assay. Entries here come from immuneACCESS through TCRdb and include only in-frame sequences with V and J called. Some clones fail to appear in such tables; in the studies checked, an unresolved V gene covers under half of the shortfall, and the cause of the remainder is unknown. The sample table holds roughly 150,000 clones, of which approximately 95% were seen once. The top ten constitute 6% to 7.5% of the sample. The time point label here, explained by the study, means: about 28 days (+/-7) after the second vaccine dose. This specimen consisted of peripheral blood, obtained 28 days after the second AZD1222 dose. The receptors shown here come from an adult who received the AZD1222 COVID-19 vaccine.

The rearrangement uses TRBV5-1 and TRBJ1-5, with D hard to call. The CDR3 contains 13 residues. The V end was cut by 1 base, the J end by 7 bases, with 9 bases between. The germline gives CDR1 SGHRS, CDR2 YFSETQ. CDR3 sequence (DNA): TGCGCCAGCAGCTTGAGCGGTCACCAGCCCCAGCATTTT. Amino acid sequence: CASSLSGHQPQHF.

This chain links TRBV27 with TRBJ2-1, with D hard to call. In germline, CDR1 is MNHEY, CDR2 SMNVEV (reference sequence). CDR3 size: 14 residues. Trimming removed 3 bases at V and 9 bases at J, with 15 bases between. CDR3 bases: TGTGCCAGCAGTTTCGGCCATGCCCCCTCTGAGCAGTTCTTC. This codes for CASSFGHAPSEQFF.

CDR3 sequence: CASSSRTTPDTQYF. CDR3 in DNA: TGTGCCAGCAGCTCAAGAACAACCCCAGATACGCAGTATTTT. The chain links TRBV5-4 to TRBJ2-3; D gene unclear. V was trimmed by 3 bases and J by 4 bases, leaving 12 bases between them. This CDR3 is built from 14 residues. CDR1 SGHNT and CDR2 YYREEE come from the germline V gene (reference sequence).

The chain has TRBV29-1 and TRBJ1-2, with 11 bases aligning to TRBD1. V shed 6 bases and J 5 bases; nucleotides not matched to a gene: 17. The CDR3 covers 17 residues. Looked up from germline, CDR1 is SQVTM and CDR2 is ANQGSEA. The CDR3 reads CSVNKGPGQGVIYGYTF. In DNA, the CDR3 is TGCAGCGTCAATAAGGGCCCGGGACAGGGGGTGATTTATGGCTACACCTTC. The full variable domain, with the rest looked up from reference TRBV29-1 and TRBJ1-2, is SAVISQKPSRDICQRGTSLTIQCQVDSQVTMMFWYRQQPGQSLTLIATANQGSEATYESGFVIDKFPISRPNLTFSTLTVSNMSPEDSSIYLCSVNKGPGQGVIYGYTFGSGTRLTVV.

The rearrangement joins TRBV30 to TRBJ2-7, with 10 bases matching TRBD2. Germline V CDR1 and CDR2: GTSNPN, SVGIG (reference sequence). V gave up 1 base and J gave up 3 bases; unmatched junction bases: 6. CDR3 length equals 15 residues. This CDR3 is CAWSAIRLAGYEQYF. CDR3 in DNA: TGTGCCTGGAGTGCCATTCGACTAGCGGGCTACGAGCAGTACTTC.

This chain uses TRBV2 with TRBJ2-7, with TRBD2 matching over 10 bases. Germline trimming cut 11 bases from V and 3 bases from J; bases unmatched to any gene: 13. The germline V gene encodes CDR1 SNHLY and CDR2 FYNNEI. The CDR3 loop spans 15 amino acids. The CDR3 loop reads CAGGRGLAMGYEQYF. The DNA of the CDR3 is TGTGCCGGCGGGAGGGGACTAGCGATGGGCTACGAGCAGTACTTC.

This rearrangement joins TRBV15 to TRBJ2-2; the D gene could be TRBD1 or TRBD2 (6 bases each). Germline V gene data show CDR1 as LNHNV and CDR2 as YYDKDF (reference sequence). This CDR3 is 15 amino acids long. Deletions cut 3 bases from V and 4 bases from J, with 12 bases between. CDR3 sequence: CATSSRGAGTGELFF. For the CDR3, the DNA is TGTGCCACCAGCAGTAGGGGGGCGGGCACCGGGGAGCTGTTTTTT.